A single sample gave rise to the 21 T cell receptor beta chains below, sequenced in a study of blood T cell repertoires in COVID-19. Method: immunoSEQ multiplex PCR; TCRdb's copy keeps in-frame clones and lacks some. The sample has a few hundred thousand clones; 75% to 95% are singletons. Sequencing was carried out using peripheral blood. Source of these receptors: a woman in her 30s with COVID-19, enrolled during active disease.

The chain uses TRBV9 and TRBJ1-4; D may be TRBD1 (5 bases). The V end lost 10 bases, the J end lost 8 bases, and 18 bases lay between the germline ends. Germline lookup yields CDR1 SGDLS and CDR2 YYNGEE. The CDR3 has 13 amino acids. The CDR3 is CARRTQVPEKLFF. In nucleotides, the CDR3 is TGTGCCCGCCGCACACAGGTGCCGGAAAAACTGTTTTTT.

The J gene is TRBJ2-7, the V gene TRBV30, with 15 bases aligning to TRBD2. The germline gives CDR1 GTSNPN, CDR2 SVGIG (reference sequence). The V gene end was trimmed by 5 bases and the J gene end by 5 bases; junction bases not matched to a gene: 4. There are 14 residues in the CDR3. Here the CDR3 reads CAWGTSGRSHEQYF. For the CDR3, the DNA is TGTGCCTGGGGGACTAGCGGGAGGTCCCACGAGCAGTACTTC.

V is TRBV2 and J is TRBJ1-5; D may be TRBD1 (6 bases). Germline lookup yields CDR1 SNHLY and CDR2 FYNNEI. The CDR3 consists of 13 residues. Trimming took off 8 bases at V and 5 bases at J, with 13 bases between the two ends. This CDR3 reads CASRGQNDQPQHF. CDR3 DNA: TGTGCCAGCCGGGGACAAAACGATCAGCCCCAGCATTTT.

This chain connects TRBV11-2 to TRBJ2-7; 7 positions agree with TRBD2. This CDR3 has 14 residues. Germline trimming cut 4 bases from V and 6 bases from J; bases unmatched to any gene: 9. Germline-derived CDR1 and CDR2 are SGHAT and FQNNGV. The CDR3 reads CASSSGRGSGEQYF. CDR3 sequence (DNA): TGTGCCAGCAGCTCTGGGAGGGGCTCGGGCGAGCAGTACTTC.

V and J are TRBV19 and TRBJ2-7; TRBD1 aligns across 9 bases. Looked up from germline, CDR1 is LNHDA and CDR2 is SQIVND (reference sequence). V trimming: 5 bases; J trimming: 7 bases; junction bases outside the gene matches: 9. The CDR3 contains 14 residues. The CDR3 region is CASSYGQGPVEQYF. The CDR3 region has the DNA TGTGCCAGTAGTTATGGACAGGGGCCAGTGGAGCAGTACTTC.

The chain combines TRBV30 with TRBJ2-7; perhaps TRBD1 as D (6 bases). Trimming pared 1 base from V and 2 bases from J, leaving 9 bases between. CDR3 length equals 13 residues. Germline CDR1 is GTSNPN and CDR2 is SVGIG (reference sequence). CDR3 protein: CAWSGGHTYEQYF. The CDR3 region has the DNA TGTGCCTGGAGTGGGGGACACACCTACGAGCAGTACTTC.

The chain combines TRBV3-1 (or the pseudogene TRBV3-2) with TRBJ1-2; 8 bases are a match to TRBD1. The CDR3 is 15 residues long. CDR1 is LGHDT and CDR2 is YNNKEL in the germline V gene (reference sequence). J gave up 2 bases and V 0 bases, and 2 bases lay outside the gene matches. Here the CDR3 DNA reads TGTGCCAGCAGCCAAGATGGGACAGGCAACTATGGCTACACCTTC. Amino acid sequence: CASSQDGTGNYGYTF.

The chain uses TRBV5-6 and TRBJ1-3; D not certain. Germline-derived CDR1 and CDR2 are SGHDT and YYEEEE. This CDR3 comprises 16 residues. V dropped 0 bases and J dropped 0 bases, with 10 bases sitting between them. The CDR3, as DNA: TGTGCCAGCAGCTTGGGCTACGCTAACTCTGGAAACACCATATATTTT. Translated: CASSLGYANSGNTIYF.

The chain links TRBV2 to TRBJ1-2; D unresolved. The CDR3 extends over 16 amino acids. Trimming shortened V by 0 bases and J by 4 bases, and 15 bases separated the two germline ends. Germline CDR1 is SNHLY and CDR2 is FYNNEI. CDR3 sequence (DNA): TGTGCCAGCAGTGAAGCGCTTCGGCGAGGATCCTATGGCTACACCTTC. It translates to CASSEALRRGSYGYTF.

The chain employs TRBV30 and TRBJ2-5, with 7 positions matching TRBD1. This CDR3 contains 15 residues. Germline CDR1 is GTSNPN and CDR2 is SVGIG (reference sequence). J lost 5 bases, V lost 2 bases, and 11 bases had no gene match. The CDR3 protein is CAWSILTGFGETQYF. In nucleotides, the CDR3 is TGTGCCTGGAGTATACTGACAGGGTTCGGGGAGACCCAGTACTTC.

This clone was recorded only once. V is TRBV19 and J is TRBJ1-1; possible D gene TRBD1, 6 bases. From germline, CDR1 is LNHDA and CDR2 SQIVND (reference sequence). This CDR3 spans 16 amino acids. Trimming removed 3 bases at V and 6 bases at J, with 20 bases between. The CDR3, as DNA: TGTGCCAGTAGTATTACTTCCGGGGGGGCGGCCGCTGAAGCTTTCTTT. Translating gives CASSITSGGAAAEAFF.

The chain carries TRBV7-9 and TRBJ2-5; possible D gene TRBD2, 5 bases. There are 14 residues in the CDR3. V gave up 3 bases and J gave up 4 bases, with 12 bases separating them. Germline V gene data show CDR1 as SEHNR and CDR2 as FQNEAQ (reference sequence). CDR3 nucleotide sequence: TGTGCCAGCAGCTTGGGTGGGAGCCCAGAGACCCAGTACTTC. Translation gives CASSLGGSPETQYF.

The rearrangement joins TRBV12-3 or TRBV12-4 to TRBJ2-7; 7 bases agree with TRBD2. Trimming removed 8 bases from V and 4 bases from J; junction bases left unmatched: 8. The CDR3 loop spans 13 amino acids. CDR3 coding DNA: TGTGCCAGCGGACCGGGACTACCTTACGAGCAGTACTTC. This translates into CASGPGLPYEQYF.

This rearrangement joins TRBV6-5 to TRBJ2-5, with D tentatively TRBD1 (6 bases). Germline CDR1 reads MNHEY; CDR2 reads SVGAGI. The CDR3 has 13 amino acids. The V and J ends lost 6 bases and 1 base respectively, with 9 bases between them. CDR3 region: CASRRGGQETQYF. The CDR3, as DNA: TGTGCCAGCAGGCGAGGGGGCCAAGAGACCCAGTACTTC.

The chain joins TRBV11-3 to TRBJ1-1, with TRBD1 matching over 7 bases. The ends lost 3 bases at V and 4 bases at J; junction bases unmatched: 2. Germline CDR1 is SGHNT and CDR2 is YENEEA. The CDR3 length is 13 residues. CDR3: CASSLAGGTEAFF. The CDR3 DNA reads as TGTGCCAGCAGCTTGGCAGGGGGCACTGAAGCTTTCTTT.

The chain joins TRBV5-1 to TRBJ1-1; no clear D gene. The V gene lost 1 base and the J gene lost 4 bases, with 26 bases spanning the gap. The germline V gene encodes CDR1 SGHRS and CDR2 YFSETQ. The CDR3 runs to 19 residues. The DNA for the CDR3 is TGCGCCAGCAGCTTGAGACTTCCGCCCCTTTCCGGATTAATCACTGAAGCTTTCTTT. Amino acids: CASSLRLPPLSGLITEAFF. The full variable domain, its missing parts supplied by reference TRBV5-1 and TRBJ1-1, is KAGVTQTPRYLIKTRGQQVTLSCSPISGHRSVSWYQQTPGQGLQFLFEYFSETQRNKGNFPGRFSGRQFSNSRSEMNVSTLELGDSALYLCASSLRLPPLSGLITEAFFGQGTRLTVV.

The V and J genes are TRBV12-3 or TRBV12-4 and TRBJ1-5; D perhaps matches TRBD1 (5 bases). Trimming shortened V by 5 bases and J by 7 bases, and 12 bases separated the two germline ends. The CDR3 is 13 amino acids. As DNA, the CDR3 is TGTGCCAGCAGTGCCTCGGGGGAACAGCCCCAGCATTTT. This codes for CASSASGEQPQHF.

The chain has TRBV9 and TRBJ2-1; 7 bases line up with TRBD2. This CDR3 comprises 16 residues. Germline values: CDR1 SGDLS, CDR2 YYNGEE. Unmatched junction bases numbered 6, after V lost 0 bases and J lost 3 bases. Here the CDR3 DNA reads TGTGCCAGCAGCGTAGGATCTAGCGGAATCTACAATGAGCAGTTCTTC. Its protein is CASSVGSSGIYNEQFF.

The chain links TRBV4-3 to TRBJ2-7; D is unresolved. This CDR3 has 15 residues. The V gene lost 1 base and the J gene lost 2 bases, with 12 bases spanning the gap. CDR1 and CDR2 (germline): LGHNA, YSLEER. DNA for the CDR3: TGCGCCAGCAGCCAAGGGTCCGGAGTAACCTACGAGCAGTACTTC. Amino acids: CASSQGSGVTYEQYF.

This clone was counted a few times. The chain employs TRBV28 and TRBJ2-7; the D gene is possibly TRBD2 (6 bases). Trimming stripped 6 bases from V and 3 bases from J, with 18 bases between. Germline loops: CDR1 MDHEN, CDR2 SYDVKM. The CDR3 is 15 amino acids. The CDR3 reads CASRPAGGPSYEQYF. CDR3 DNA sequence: TGTGCCAGCAGGCCAGCGGGCGGGCCAAGCTACGAGCAGTACTTC.

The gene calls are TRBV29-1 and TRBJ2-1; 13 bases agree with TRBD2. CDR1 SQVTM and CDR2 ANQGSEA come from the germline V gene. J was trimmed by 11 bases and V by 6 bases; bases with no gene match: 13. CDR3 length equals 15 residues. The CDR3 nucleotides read TGCAGCGTAAGGACTAGCGGGGGTCTAGAGGGCAAGCAGTTCTTC. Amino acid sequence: CSVRTSGGLEGKQFF.